The 14 T cell receptor beta chains reported below all come from one sample, sequenced in a study of T cells in Graves' hyperthyroidism and ophthalmopathy. Template material for amplifying TCR beta CDR3 regions consisted of RNA transcripts. The HTBI primer set drove a first-round RT-PCR of the TCR CDR3. TCRdb analysed the multiplex PCR reads with MiXCR anew, one entry per CDR3 protein. The table shows approximately 600,000 distinct CDR3 sequences, with approximately 13% occurring only once. The sample taken for sequencing was blood. The receptors here all came from a young woman with Graves' hyperthyroidism that later progressed to Graves' ophthalmopathy.

On this clonotype: A single base separates this from a much larger clone, so it may be a read error. The rearrangement uses TRBV6-1 and TRBJ2-3; TRBD2 matches 11 bases. This CDR3 has 17 residues. V shed 0 bases and J 2 bases; nucleotides not matched to a gene: 4. CDR1 is MNHNS and CDR2 is SASEGT in the germline V gene. CDR3 coding DNA: TGTGCCAGCAGTGAAGCCTGGACTAGCGGGCCCACAGATACGCAGTATTTT. This codes for CASSEAWTSGPTDTQYF.

This clonotype occurred many times. The chain has TRBV24-1 and TRBJ2-1; 7 positions agree with TRBD2. Looked up from germline, CDR1 is KGHDR and CDR2 is SFDVKD. This CDR3 has 17 amino acids. J lost 8 bases, V lost 4 bases, and 16 bases had no gene match. This CDR3 reads CATSEGFRAGVGHEQFF. Here the CDR3 DNA reads TGTGCCACCAGTGAAGGGTTTCGGGCGGGAGTCGGGCATGAGCAGTTCTTC.

V and J are TRBV18 and TRBJ2-1; 8 nucleotides agree with TRBD1. The ends lost 4 bases at V and 7 bases at J; junction bases unmatched: 9. The length of the CDR3 is 15 residues. The germline gives CDR1 KGHSH, CDR2 LQKENI. CDR3 loop: CASSLTPGQGNEQFF. CDR3 in DNA: TGTGCCAGCTCACTTACCCCAGGACAGGGAAATGAGCAGTTCTTC.

This clonotype was recorded at least ten times. V is TRBV28 and J is TRBJ2-1; TRBD2 might be the D (6 bases). Trimming stripped 7 bases from V and 0 bases from J, with 16 bases between. Germline V gene sequence: CDR1 MDHEN, CDR2 SYDVKM. This CDR3 contains 16 residues. CDR3 amino acids: CASTPGGASSYNEQFF. CDR3 DNA: TGTGCCAGCACCCCTGGAGGGGCGAGCTCCTACAATGAGCAGTTCTTC.

This clonotype came up once. The rearrangement joins TRBV5-5 to TRBJ2-2, with 10 bases matching TRBD2. V lost 5 bases to trimming and J lost 1 base; unmatched junction nucleotides: 11. The germline V gene encodes CDR1 SGHKS and CDR2 YYEKEE (reference sequence). This CDR3 spans 18 amino acids. CDR3 coding DNA: TGTGCCAGCAGAAAGGAGAGGACTAGCGGTGGGAACACCGGGGAGCTGTTTTTT. It is translated as CASRKERTSGGNTGELFF.

The sample holds a few counts of this clonotype. The chain employs TRBV7-3 and TRBJ2-2, with 12 bases matching TRBD2. Germline V CDR1 and CDR2: SGHTA, FQGTGA. This CDR3 is built from 16 residues. With 4 bases clipped from V and 6 bases from J, the junction kept 6 bases outside the gene matches. The CDR3 region is CASSSLLAGGPGELFF. DNA for the CDR3: TGTGCCAGCAGCTCCCTACTAGCGGGAGGACCCGGGGAGCTGTTTTTT.

There are many counts of this clonotype. The V call is TRBV27, the J call TRBJ1-2, with 7 nucleotides matching TRBD1. The V segment lost 5 bases and the J segment 1 base; nucleotides outside the gene matches: 4. Looked up from germline, CDR1 is MNHEY and CDR2 is SMNVEV (reference sequence). The CDR3 spans 14 residues. The CDR3 nucleotides read TGTGCCAGCAGTGTCGGACAGGATAACTATGGCTACACCTTC. Protein sequence: CASSVGQDNYGYTF.

This clonotype turned up a few times. The rearrangement links TRBV19 to TRBJ2-2; unclear D gene. This CDR3 comprises 12 residues. The germline CDR1 and CDR2 sequences are LNHDA and SQIVND (reference sequence). V lost 11 bases, J lost 7 bases, and 14 bases lay in between. The CDR3 DNA sequence: TGTGCCCTGCGAAGGGCTAGCGGGGAGCTGTTTTTT. Translating gives CALRRASGELFF.

This clonotype was found many times. This chain connects TRBV5-5 to TRBJ1-2; D may be TRBD1 (5 bases). Germline CDR1 reads SGHKS; CDR2 reads YYEKEE (reference sequence). The CDR3 loop spans 16 amino acids. Trimming shortened V by 4 bases and J by 2 bases, and 18 bases separated the two germline ends. CDR3 in DNA: TGTGCCAGCAGCGCACCCGGGGCAGGGACCAACTATGGCTACACCTTC. Encoded protein: CASSAPGAGTNYGYTF.

This clonotype occurred many times. The V call is TRBV3-1, the J call TRBJ1-4; no definite D call. Per germline, CDR1 LGHDT and CDR2 YNNKEL (reference sequence). The CDR3 covers 15 residues. With 1 base removed from V and 8 bases from J, the gap between germline ends came to 14 bases. CDR3 bases: TGTGCCAGCAGCCAAGGATCGCGGGAAGGCGAAAAACTGTTTTTT. It encodes CASSQGSREGEKLFF. Filled out from reference TRBV3-1 and TRBJ1-4, the complete variable domain reads DTAVSQTPKYLVTQMGNDKSIKCEQNLGHDTMYWYKQDSKKFLKIMFSYNNKELIINETVPNRFSPKSPDKAHLNLHINSLELGDSAVYFCASSQGSREGEKLFFGSGTQLSVL.

In this sample, this clonotype turned up many times. The chain has TRBV12-3 or TRBV12-4 and TRBJ2-2; D is perhaps TRBD1 or TRBD2 (5 bases each). The CDR3 consists of 17 residues. Trimming removed 1 base at V and 1 base at J, with 13 bases between. This CDR3 reads CASSLGSPGRNTGELFF. The CDR3 bases are TGTGCCAGCAGTTTAGGATCCCCGGGACGGAACACCGGGGAGCTGTTTTTT.

The chain joins TRBV28 to TRBJ1-2; TRBD1 matches 7 bases. With V trimmed by 6 bases and J by 8 bases, 6 bases remained unmatched. Germline assignment: CDR1 MDHEN and CDR2 SYDVKM. This CDR3 region has 12 residues. The CDR3 loop is CASRADRVGYTF. CDR3 sequence (DNA): TGTGCCAGCAGAGCCGACAGGGTGGGCTACACCTTC.

The chain joins TRBV5-1 to TRBJ2-2; no clear D gene. From germline, CDR1 is SGHRS and CDR2 YFSETQ. CDR3 length equals 12 residues. V shed 4 bases and J shed 8 bases, with 9 bases lying between them. CDR3 in amino acids: CASSEETGELFF. CDR3 in DNA: TGCGCCAGCAGCGAAGAGACAGGGGAGCTGTTTTTT.

In this sample, this clonotype turned up many times. The rearrangement links TRBV20-1 to TRBJ2-7; 10 bases map to TRBD1. The CDR3 sequence is 13 residues long. Trimming cost V 5 bases and J 7 bases; bases outside gene matches: 8. Per the germline V gene, CDR1 is DFQATT and CDR2 is SNEGSKA (reference sequence). The CDR3, as DNA: TGCAGTGCTGGCAGACAGGGGGCGCGGGAGCAGTACTTC. Amino acid sequence: CSAGRQGAREQYF.